This T cell receptor beta chain was identified in a study of cytomegalovirus exposure and HLA in healthy donors. With 7 bases removed from V and 0 bases from J, the gap between germline ends came to 6 bases. This CDR3 is built from 11 residues. The germline V gene has CDR1 SQVTM and CDR2 ANQGSEA. The PCR contained 60 Vbeta and 13 Jbeta primers. The protocol was immunoSEQ multiplex PCR, while the TCRdb copy is restricted to in-frame clones and leaves out a portion. The sample consists of 130,000 or so clones, around 86% of them appearing once. A few counts support this clone. The V and J genes are TRBV29-1 and TRBJ1-1; D is uncertain. Sequencing was performed on PBMCs. The sequence was collected from a man aged 25 to 40 in good health and CMV-seronegative. DNA for the CDR3: TGCAGCGCGAGAATGAACACTGAAGCTTTCTTT. Translating it yields CSARMNTEAFF.